Listed below are T cell receptor beta chains from one sample, sequenced in a study of human T cells and chemical hapten exposure. Using its own MiXCR run on the RACE reads, TCRdb lists one record per CDR3 protein. The data hold about 85,000 distinct CDR3 sequences, with around a tenth observed a single time. Sequenced material: whole blood, taken in connection with sensitization to the hapten diphenylcyclopropenone (DPC). The receptors originated from a man younger than 35 with alopecia areata. Some clones in this sample may be carry-over from other donors' samples. Both conserved end residues are part of each CDR3. The D gene is left open where the match is weak. Size is omitted from some rows. Given values are once, few, many or a class for expanded clones.

TGCAGTGCCGTAGACAGGATAACCGGGGAGCTGTTTTTT | CSAVDRITGELFF | NA | TRBV20-1 | NA | TRBJ2-2
TGTGCCAGCAGTCCAGCTCATGAAAGGGGCACAGATACGCAGTATTTT | CASSPAHERGTDTQYF | NA | TRBV28 | NA | TRBJ2-3
TGCGCCAGCAGCGTTACAGGTAGTACTGGAAACACCATATATTTT | CASSVTGSTGNTIYF | NA | TRBV5-1 | NA | TRBJ1-3
TGTGCCAGCAGACAGGGGAACACCGGGGAGCTGTTTTTT | CASRQGNTGELFF | NA | TRBV7-6 | few | TRBJ2-2
TGTGCCAGCAGCGTAGGGTCGGCCGGCAACTATGGCTACACCTTC | CASSVGSAGNYGYTF | NA | TRBV9 | NA | TRBJ1-2
TGTGCCAGCAGCTTAGACCGAGGACAGAGAACCGGGGAGCTGTTTTTT | CASSLDRGQRTGELFF | NA | TRBV11-2 | few | TRBJ2-2
TGTGCCAGCAGGCTCGTCAGCTACGAGCAGTACTTC | CASRLVSYEQYF | NA | TRBV6-2/TRBV6-3 | many | TRBJ2-7
TGCGCCAGCAGCCAATCACAGGGGAGCACTGAAGCTTTCTTT | CASSQSQGSTEAFF | TRBD1 | TRBV4-1 | many | TRBJ1-1
TGTGCCAGCAGCTCCGGCAGGGTCTACGAGCAGTACTTC | CASSSGRVYEQYF | NA | TRBV5-6 | NA | TRBJ2-7
TGCAGTGCTAGGGCCAGGGGGCGGACTGAAGCTTTCTTT | CSARARGRTEAFF | TRBD1 | TRBV20-1 | NA | TRBJ1-1